The T cell receptor (beta chain) under discussion was sequenced for a study of a mutant IDH1 vaccine in newly diagnosed glioma. The V end lost 4 bases, the J end lost 7 bases, and 17 bases lay between the germline ends. This CDR3 has 14 amino acids. The germline gives CDR1 MGHRA, CDR2 YSYEKL. Described time point: baseline, week 1 (first vaccination visit). As to treatment: pre-vaccination baseline after standard-of-care therapy. Sequenced by immunoSEQ multiplex PCR; TCRdb stores in-frame clones only, minus some. The repertoire has 24,000 or so clones, approximately 93% of them found once; the top ten carry about 1.2%.

The receptor was isolated from a man aged 35 to 55 with glioma. Source: PBMCs, taken from a glioma patient treated with radiotherapy, temozolomide or both. The chain joins TRBV4-1 to TRBJ2-7, with D possibly being TRBD2 (5 bases). CDR3 coding DNA: TGCGCCAGCAGCCTCCGGCTCGGGCAGCGGGAGCAGTACTTC. This translates into CASSLRLGQREQYF.